This passage covers 16 T cell receptor beta chains from one sample sequenced in a study of regulatory T cells in long-lasting Graves disease. Building the TCR beta libraries relied on iRepertoire HTBI primers, and CDR3 regions underwent Arm-PCR. TCRdb re-analysed the multiplex PCR reads in MiXCR, keeping a single row per CDR3 protein. The sample consists of about 460,000 distinct CDR3 sequences, about 15% of them appearing once. Stated time point: newly diagnosed GD, antithyroid drugs for less than 3 months. The TCR library was prepared using RNA isolated from PBMCs. These data were also filed under a second study, of T cells in Graves' hyperthyroidism and ophthalmopathy.

The sample consisted of peripheral blood mononuclear cells (PBMCs), taken at new diagnosis, from a patient treated with antithyroid drugs. The receptors come from a woman aged 45-59 years with Graves disease.

Many counts were recorded for this clonotype. This chain links TRBV5-1 with TRBJ1-1, with D perhaps TRBD1 (5 bases). Per germline, CDR1 SGHRS and CDR2 YFSETQ. CDR3 length: 14 residues. The germline V and J ends were trimmed by 3 bases and 1 base, with 10 bases remaining between them. The CDR3 DNA sequence: TGCGCCAGCAGCTGGGGCGGGCAGAACACTGAAGCTTTCTTT. As protein: CASSWGGQNTEAFF. Together with reference TRBV5-1 and TRBJ1-1, the CDR3 gives the full variable domain: KAGVTQTPRYLIKTRGQQVTLSCSPISGHRSVSWYQQTPGQGLQFLFEYFSETQRNKGNFPGRFSGRQFSNSRSEMNVSTLELGDSALYLCASSWGGQNTEAFFGQGTRLTVV.

Worth noting for this clonotype: This could be a read error, since a much larger clone is one nucleotide away. The CDR3 does not close with the conserved phenylalanine or tryptophan, likely indicating a read error. This chain uses TRBV7-9 with TRBJ1-2; D not certain. Germline V lookup: CDR1 SEHNR, CDR2 FQNEAQ (reference sequence). Deletions cut 5 bases from V and 5 bases from J, with 12 bases between. The CDR3 consists of 13 residues. CDR3 sequence: CASSPAPGYGYTL. For the CDR3, the DNA is TGTGCCAGCAGCCCCGCGCCGGGGTATGGCTACACCCTC.

The chain employs TRBV5-1 and TRBJ1-1, with a weak D call TRBD1 (6 bases). The CDR3 extends over 14 amino acids. CDR1 and CDR2 from the germline V gene are SGHRS and YFSETQ. Trimming cost V 2 bases and J 5 bases, with 13 bases left between them. The CDR3 region is CASSLLRGGTEAFF. CDR3 nucleotide sequence: TGCGCCAGCAGCTTACTCAGGGGTGGGACTGAAGCTTTCTTT. Based on the CDR3 plus reference TRBV5-1 and TRBJ1-1, the full variable domain is KAGVTQTPRYLIKTRGQQVTLSCSPISGHRSVSWYQQTPGQGLQFLFEYFSETQRNKGNFPGRFSGRQFSNSRSEMNVSTLELGDSALYLCASSLLRGGTEAFFGQGTRLTVV.

This clonotype was counted many times. The chain is built from TRBV3-1 and TRBJ1-3; D is uncertain. Trimming took 1 base from V and 2 from J, leaving 9 bases between them. The CDR3 is 15 residues long. Per the germline V gene, CDR1 is LGHDT and CDR2 is YNNKEL (reference sequence). The CDR3, as DNA: TGTGCCAGCAGCCAAGGTGGAGGCGCTGGAAACACCATATATTTT. This translates into CASSQGGGAGNTIYF.

This clonotype was counted ten times or more. The V call is TRBV27, the J call TRBJ1-1, with D unresolved. The V gene's germline CDR1 is MNHEY and CDR2 SMNVEV (reference sequence). Between the trimmed V and J ends, which lost 1 base and 2 bases, there was a span of 5 bases. The CDR3 spans 13 residues. CDR3 sequence reads: CASSLYRNTEAFF. The CDR3 nucleotides are TGTGCCAGCAGTTTATACAGAAACACTGAAGCTTTCTTT.

Turning to this clonotype: A read error is possible here, since a much larger clone lies one base away. The chain links TRBV18 to TRBJ1-1; a weak D match, TRBD1 (6 bases). Germline CDR1 and CDR2: KGHSH and LQKENI. Trimming removed 8 bases at V and 2 bases at J, with 12 bases between. The CDR3 is made up of 13 amino acids. The CDR3 bases are TGTGCCAGCGCACAGGGTTTAAACACTGAAGCTTTCTTT. Protein product: CASAQGLNTEAFF.

At least ten counts were recorded for this clonotype. The chain is built from TRBV5-1 and TRBJ2-7; possible D gene TRBD1, 5 bases. Trimming removed 3 bases at V and 3 bases at J, with 13 bases between. The germline V gene has CDR1 SGHRS and CDR2 YFSETQ. The length of the CDR3 is 14 residues. The CDR3 protein is CASSSTTDRYEQYF. Here the CDR3 DNA reads TGCGCCAGCAGCTCCACGACAGACCGCTACGAGCAGTACTTC.

This clonotype was counted many times. V and J are TRBV6-5 and TRBJ1-4, with D uncertain. This CDR3 region has 14 residues. CDR1 MNHEY and CDR2 SVGAGI come from the germline V gene. Trimming took 0 bases from V and 0 from J, leaving 2 bases between them. In nucleotides, the CDR3 is TGTGCCAGCAGTTACTCTTCAACTAATGAAAAACTGTTTTTT. Protein sequence: CASSYSSTNEKLFF.

This clonotype came up a few times. The rearrangement uses TRBV3-1 and TRBJ2-5; the match to TRBD1 covers 9 bases. The V and J ends lost 2 bases and 8 bases, in that order; junction bases with no gene match: 9. Per germline, CDR1 LGHDT and CDR2 YNNKEL (reference sequence). The CDR3 contains 15 residues. The CDR3 DNA reads TGTGCCAGCAGCCAATTGGGACAGGGAAGAGTTACCCAGTACTTC. It is translated as CASSQLGQGRVTQYF.

This clonotype came up many times. This CDR3 is CASSLGTGGYGELFF. In DNA, the CDR3 is TGTGCCAGCAGCTTAGGGACAGGCGGTTACGGGGAGCTGTTTTTT. The chain links TRBV11-2 to TRBJ2-2; 7 bases map to TRBD1. This CDR3 contains 15 residues. The germline V gene encodes CDR1 SGHAT and CDR2 FQNNGV. Trimming took 1 base from V and 7 from J; bases not matched to a gene: 6.

J is TRBJ2-7 and V is TRBV20-1; 9 positions agree with TRBD1. J was trimmed by 2 bases and V by 2 bases; bases with no gene match: 7. Germline lookup yields CDR1 DFQATT and CDR2 SNEGSKA (reference sequence). There are 15 residues in the CDR3. Written as DNA, the CDR3 is TGCAGTGCTAGATACCGGGACAGGGAAACCTACGAGCAGTACTTC. Translating it yields CSARYRDRETYEQYF.

This clonotype has more than one count but fewer than ten. The rearrangement joins TRBV19 to TRBJ1-5, with 8 bases lining up with TRBD1. This CDR3 spans 14 amino acids. With 8 bases clipped from V and 2 bases from J, the junction kept 5 bases outside the gene matches. Germline values: CDR1 LNHDA, CDR2 SQIVND (reference sequence). The CDR3 region has the DNA TGTGCCAGTTTGGACAGGGTGGGCAATCAGCCCCAGCATTTT. This gives the protein CASLDRVGNQPQHF.

This chain uses TRBV5-8 with TRBJ2-7, with 10 bases identical to TRBD2. This CDR3 is built from 17 residues. V lost 5 bases to trimming and J lost 2 bases; unmatched junction nucleotides: 13. The germline gives CDR1 SGHTS, CDR2 YDEGEE. This CDR3 reads CASRPAGAGGETYEQYF. The CDR3 DNA follows: TGTGCCAGCAGACCAGCGGGAGCGGGAGGGGAAACCTACGAGCAGTACTTC.

Comments on this clonotype: A junction boundary mismatches the germline segment, possibly from a read error. The genes are TRBV7-3 and TRBJ2-7; 7 bases align to TRBD2. Germline CDR1 and CDR2: SGHTA and FQGTGA. The CDR3 contains 17 residues. The CDR3 region has the DNA TGCGCCAGCAGCGCTACTGTCCGGGGGGACTTATACTACGAGCAGTACTTC. This gives the protein CASSATVRGDLYYEQYF.

This clonotype has a handful of counts. A much larger clone differs by one base, so this may be a read error. The chain carries TRBV6-2 or TRBV6-3 and TRBJ2-3; 9 nucleotides line up with TRBD2. Per germline, CDR1 MNHEY and CDR2 SVGEGT. The CDR3 extends over 15 amino acids. DNA for the CDR3: TGTGCCAGCAGTTACCTTAGCGGGAGCACAGATGCGCAGTATTTT. It translates to CASSYLSGSTDAQYF.

J is TRBJ1-1 and V is TRBV19; D remains ambiguous. There are 15 residues in the CDR3. Germline V gives CDR1 LNHDA, CDR2 SQIVND (reference sequence). The V end lost 6 bases, the J end lost 3 bases, and 17 bases lay between the germline ends. For the CDR3, the DNA is TGTGCCAGTAGAAACGGACGCGATGATGACACTGAAGCTTTCTTT. Its translation is CASRNGRDDDTEAFF.